A selection of T cell receptor beta chains follows, all from one sample in a study of spatial heterogeneity in lung cancer. TCRdb ran MiXCR on the 5' RACE reads and lists one entry per CDR3 protein. The sample consists of about 36,000 distinct CDR3 sequences, approximately 8% of them appearing once. Specimen: PBMCs, collected at follow-up. All receptors come from a male donor with early-stage non-small cell lung cancer. Both conserved end residues are part of each CDR3. The order of the fields is J gene, clone size, D gene, V gene, CDR3 DNA, CDR3 protein. D genes are given only for firm matches. Some rows have no size entry. The others give once, few or many, or a class for an expanded clone.

TRBJ2-7,many,-,TRBV20-1,TGCAGTGCTAGAGGGGAACAGGGTTCCGTGTCGGGCGAGCAGTACTTC,CSARGEQGSVSGEQYF
TRBJ1-2,-,TRBD1,TRBV27,TGTGTCAGCAGGGCCGGGACAGGGGAGGTTGGCTACACCTTC,CVSRAGTGEVGYTF
TRBJ2-7,few,-,TRBV2,TGTGCCAGCAGTGAACCAGGAACCTCCTACGAGCAGTACTTC,CASSEPGTSYEQYF
TRBJ2-1,many,TRBD1,TRBV30,TGTGCCTGGAGTGGGACAGGGTCAGTTGGGCAGTTCTTC,CAWSGTGSVGQFF
TRBJ1-1,many,-,TRBV7-2,TGTGCCAGCAGCTTCTCGGGGAGTGTAACTGAAGCTTTCTTT,CASSFSGSVTEAFF
TRBJ2-6,many,-,TRBV20-1,TGCAGTGTTCCCGGGACGGACTACTCTGGGGCCAACGTCCTGACTTTC,CSVPGTDYSGANVLTF
TRBJ2-1,many,TRBD2,TRBV27,TGTGCCAGCAAGAGACAGGGCCTAGCGGGGGCTTCACGGGAGACCCAGTTCTTC,CASKRQGLAGASRETQFF
TRBJ1-1,many,-,TRBV7-9,TGTGCCAGCAGCTTCCGGGATTTTAACACTGAAGCTTTCTTT,CASSFRDFNTEAFF
TRBJ1-2,many,-,TRBV20-1,TGCAGTGCTAGTGCCCAGGACATCGATGGCTACACCTTC,CSASAQDIDGYTF
TRBJ2-1,few,TRBD2,TRBV7-3,TGTGCCAGCAGCCTGGGACTAGTGGGGTACAATGAGCAGTTCTTC,CASSLGLVGYNEQFF